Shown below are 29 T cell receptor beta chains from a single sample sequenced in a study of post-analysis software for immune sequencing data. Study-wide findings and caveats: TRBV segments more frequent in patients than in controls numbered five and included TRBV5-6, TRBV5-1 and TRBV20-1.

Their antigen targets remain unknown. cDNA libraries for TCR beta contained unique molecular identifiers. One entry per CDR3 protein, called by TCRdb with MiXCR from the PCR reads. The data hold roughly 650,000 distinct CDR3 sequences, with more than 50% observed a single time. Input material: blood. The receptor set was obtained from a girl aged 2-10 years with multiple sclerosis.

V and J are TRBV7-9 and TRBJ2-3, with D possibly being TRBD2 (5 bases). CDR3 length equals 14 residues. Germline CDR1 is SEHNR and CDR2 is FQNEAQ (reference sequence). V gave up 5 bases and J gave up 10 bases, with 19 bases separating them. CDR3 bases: TGTGCCAGCAGCCTCGAAGGAGGCGTGAGACCGCAGTATTTT. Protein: CASSLEGGVRPQYF.

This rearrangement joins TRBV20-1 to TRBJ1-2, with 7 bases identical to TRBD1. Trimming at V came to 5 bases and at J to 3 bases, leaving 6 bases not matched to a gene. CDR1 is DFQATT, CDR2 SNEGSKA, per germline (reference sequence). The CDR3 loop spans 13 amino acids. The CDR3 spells CSARQGTDYGYTF. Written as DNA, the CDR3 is TGCAGTGCTCGACAGGGTACGGACTATGGCTACACCTTC.

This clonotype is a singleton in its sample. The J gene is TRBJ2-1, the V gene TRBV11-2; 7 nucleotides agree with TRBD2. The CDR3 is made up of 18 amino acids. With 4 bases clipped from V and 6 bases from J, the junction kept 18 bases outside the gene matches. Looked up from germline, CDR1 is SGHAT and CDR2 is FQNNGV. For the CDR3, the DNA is TGTGCCAGCAGCTCGGTTCGGAGGACGGGAGGCGCTCCCAATGAGCAGTTCTTC. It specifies CASSSVRRTGGAPNEQFF.

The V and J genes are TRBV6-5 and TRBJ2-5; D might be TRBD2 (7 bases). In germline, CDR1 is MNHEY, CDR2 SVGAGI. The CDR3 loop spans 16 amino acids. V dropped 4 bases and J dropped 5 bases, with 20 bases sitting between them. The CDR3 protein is CASSSPGWGGLETQYF. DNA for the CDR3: TGTGCCAGCAGTTCCCCCGGGTGGGGGGGCCTCGAGACCCAGTACTTC.

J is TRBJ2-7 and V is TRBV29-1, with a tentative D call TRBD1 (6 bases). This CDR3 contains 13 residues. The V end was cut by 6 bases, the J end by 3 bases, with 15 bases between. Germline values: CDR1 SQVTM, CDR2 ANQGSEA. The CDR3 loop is CSVGTLSRYEQYF. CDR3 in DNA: TGCAGCGTGGGGACACTAAGTCGCTACGAGCAGTACTTC.

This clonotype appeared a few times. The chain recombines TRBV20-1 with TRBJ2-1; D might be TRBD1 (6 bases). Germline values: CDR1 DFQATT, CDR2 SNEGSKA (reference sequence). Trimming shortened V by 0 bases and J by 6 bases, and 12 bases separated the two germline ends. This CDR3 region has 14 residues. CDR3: CSARDWSGVNEQFF. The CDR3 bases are TGCAGTGCTAGAGATTGGTCAGGGGTCAATGAGCAGTTCTTC.

The CDR3 spells CASSSEGVMDTQYF. The CDR3 bases are TGTGCCAGCAGCTCCGAAGGGGTGATGGATACGCAGTATTTT. This sequence joins TRBV7-8 and TRBJ2-3, with TRBD1 as a possible D gene (5 bases). The CDR3 sequence is 14 residues long. The germline V gene has CDR1 SGHVS and CDR2 FQNEAQ. Trimming pared 4 bases from V and 6 bases from J, leaving 14 bases between.

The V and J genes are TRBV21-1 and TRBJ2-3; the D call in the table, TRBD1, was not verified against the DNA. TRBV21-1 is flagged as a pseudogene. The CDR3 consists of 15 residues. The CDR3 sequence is CASSKRGGDLDTQYF. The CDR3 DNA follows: TGTGCCAGCAGCAAGAGGGGTGGTGATTTGGATACGCAGTATTTT.

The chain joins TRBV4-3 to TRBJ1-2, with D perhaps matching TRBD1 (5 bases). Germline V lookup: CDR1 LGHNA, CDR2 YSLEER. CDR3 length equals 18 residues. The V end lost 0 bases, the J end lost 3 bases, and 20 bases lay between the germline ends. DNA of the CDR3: TGCGCCAGCAGCCAAGATTACTTCGGGAGGGGCAGCGACTATGGCTACACCTTC. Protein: CASSQDYFGRGSDYGYTF.

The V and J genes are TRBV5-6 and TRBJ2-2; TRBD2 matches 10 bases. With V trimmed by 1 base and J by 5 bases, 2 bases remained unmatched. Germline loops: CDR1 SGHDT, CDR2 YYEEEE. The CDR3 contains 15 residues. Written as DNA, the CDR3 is TGTGCCAGCAGCTTGCCTAGCGGGAGTACCGGGGAGCTGTTTTTT. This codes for CASSLPSGSTGELFF.

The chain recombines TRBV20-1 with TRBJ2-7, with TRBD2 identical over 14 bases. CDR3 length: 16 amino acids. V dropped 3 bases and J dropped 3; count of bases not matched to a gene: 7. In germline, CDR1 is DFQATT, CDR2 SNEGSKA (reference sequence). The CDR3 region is CSASPRTSGRNYEQYF. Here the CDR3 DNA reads TGCAGTGCTAGCCCCCGGACTAGCGGGAGGAACTACGAGCAGTACTTC.

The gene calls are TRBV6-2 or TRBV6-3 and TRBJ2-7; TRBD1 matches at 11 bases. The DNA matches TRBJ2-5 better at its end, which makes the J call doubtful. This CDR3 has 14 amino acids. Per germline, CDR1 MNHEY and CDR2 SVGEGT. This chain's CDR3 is CASRRTGGIGTQYF. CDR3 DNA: TGTGCCAGCAGACGGACAGGGGGCATCGGGACCCAGTACTTC.

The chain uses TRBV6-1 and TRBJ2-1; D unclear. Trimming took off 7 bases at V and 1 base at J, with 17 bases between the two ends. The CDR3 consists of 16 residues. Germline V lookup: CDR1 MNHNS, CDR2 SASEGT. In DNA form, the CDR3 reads TGTGCCAGCATGGCCGGATCCCTCGTGTCCTACAATGAGCAGTTCTTC. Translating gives CASMAGSLVSYNEQFF.

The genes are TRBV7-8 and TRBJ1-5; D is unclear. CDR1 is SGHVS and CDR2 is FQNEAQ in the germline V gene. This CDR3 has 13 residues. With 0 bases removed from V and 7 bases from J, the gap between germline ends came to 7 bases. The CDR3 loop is CASSLAWEQPQHF. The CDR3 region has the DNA TGTGCCAGCAGCTTAGCGTGGGAACAGCCCCAGCATTTT.

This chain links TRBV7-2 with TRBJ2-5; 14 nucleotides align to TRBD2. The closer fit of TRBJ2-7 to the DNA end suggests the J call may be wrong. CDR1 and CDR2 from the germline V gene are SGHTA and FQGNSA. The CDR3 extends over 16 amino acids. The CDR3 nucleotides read TGTGCCAGCAGCTTGGCCGGGACTAGCGGGAGTCACGAGCAGTACTTC. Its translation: CASSLAGTSGSHEQYF.

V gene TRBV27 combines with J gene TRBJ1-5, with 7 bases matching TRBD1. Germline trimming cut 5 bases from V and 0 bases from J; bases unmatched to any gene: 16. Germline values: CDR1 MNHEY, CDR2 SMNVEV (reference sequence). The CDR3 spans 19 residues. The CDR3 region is CASSPSTGTQRYSNQPQHF. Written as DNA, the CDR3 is TGTGCCAGCAGTCCATCGACAGGGACACAGCGATATAGCAATCAGCCCCAGCATTTT.

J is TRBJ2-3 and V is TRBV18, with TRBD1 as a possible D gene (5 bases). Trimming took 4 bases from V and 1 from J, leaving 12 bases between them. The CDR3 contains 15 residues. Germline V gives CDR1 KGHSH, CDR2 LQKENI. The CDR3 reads CASSLTTQGTDTQYF. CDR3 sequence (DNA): TGTGCCAGCTCACTAACGACACAGGGCACAGATACGCAGTATTTT.

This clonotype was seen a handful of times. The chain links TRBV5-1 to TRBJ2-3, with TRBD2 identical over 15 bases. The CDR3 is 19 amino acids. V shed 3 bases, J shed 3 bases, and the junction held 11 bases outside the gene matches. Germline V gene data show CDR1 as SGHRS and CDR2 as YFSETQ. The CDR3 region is CASSWTGTSGGTSTDTQYF. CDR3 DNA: TGCGCCAGCAGCTGGACCGGGACTAGCGGGGGGACTTCAACAGATACGCAGTATTTT.

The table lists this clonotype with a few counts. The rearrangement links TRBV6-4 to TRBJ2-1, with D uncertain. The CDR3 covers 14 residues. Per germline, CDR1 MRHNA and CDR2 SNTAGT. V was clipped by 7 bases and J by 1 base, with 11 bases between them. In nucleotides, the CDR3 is TGTGCCAGCAAGCTCGAACTATCCTACAATGAGCAGTTCTTC. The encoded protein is CASKLELSYNEQFF.

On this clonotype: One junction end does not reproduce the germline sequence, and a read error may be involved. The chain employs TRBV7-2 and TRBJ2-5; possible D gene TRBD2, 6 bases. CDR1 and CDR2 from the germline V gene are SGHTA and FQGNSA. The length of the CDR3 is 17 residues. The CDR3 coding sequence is TGTGCCAGCAGCTTAGTCGGGACGGCGGGGTTACAAGGGACCCAGTACTTC. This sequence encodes CASSLVGTAGLQGTQYF.

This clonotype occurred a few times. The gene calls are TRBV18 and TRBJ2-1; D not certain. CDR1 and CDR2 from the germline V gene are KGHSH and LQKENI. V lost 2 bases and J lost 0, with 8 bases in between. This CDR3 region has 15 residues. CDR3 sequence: CASSPGLSSYNEQFF. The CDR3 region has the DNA TGTGCCAGCTCACCAGGCCTGAGCTCCTACAATGAGCAGTTCTTC.

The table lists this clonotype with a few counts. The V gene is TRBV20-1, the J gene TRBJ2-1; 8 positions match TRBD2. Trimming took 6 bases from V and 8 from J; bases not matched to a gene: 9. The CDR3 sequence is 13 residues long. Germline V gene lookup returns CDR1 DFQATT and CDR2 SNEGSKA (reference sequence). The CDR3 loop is CSAAPGLGDEQFF. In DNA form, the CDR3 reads TGCAGTGCCGCCCCGGGACTAGGAGATGAGCAGTTCTTC.

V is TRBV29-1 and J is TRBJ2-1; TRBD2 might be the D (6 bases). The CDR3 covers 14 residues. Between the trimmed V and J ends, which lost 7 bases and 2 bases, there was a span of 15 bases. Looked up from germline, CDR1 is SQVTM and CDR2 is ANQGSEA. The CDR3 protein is CSASTGAAYNEQFF. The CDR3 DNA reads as TGCAGCGCCAGCACGGGAGCCGCCTACAATGAGCAGTTCTTC.

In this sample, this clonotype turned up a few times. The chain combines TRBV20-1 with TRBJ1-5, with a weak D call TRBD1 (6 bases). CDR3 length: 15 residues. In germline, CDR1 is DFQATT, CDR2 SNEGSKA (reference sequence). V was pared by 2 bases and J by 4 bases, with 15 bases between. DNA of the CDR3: TGCAGTGCTAGAATCTCAGGGGTACGAAATCAGCCCCAGCATTTT. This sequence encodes CSARISGVRNQPQHF.

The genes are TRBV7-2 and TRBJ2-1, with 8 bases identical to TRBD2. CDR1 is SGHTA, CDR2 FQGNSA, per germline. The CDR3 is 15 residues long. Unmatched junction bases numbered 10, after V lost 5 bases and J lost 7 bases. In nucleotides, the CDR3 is TGTGCCAGCAGCATCACTAGCGGACTCCGGAATGAGCAGTTCTTC. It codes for CASSITSGLRNEQFF.

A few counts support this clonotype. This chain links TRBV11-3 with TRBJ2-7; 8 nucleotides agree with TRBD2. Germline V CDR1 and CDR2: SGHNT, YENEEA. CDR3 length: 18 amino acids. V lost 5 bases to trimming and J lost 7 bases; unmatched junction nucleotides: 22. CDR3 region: CASSPLGAGTRDYNEQYF. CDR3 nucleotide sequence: TGTGCCAGCAGCCCTCTAGGAGCCGGGACTAGGGATTACAATGAGCAGTACTTC.

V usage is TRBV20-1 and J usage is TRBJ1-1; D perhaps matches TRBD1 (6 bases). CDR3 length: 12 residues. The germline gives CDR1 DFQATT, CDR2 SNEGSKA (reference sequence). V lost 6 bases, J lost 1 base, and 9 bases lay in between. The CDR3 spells CSATDRNTEAFF. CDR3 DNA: TGCAGTGCAACGGACAGGAACACTGAAGCTTTCTTT.

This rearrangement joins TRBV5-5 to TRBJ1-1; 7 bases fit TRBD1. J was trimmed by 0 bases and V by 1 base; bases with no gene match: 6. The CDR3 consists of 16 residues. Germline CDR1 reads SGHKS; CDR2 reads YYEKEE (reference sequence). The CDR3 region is CASSLRGQQLNTEAFF. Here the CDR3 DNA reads TGTGCCAGCAGCTTGAGGGGACAGCAGCTGAACACTGAAGCTTTCTTT.

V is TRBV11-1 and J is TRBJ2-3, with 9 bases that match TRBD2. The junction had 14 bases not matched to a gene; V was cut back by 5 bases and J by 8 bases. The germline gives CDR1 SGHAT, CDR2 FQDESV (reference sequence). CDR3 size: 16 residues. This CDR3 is CASSPSLAGERGTQYF. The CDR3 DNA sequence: TGTGCCAGCAGCCCCAGCTTAGCGGGAGAAAGAGGTACGCAGTATTTT.